Following are 29 T cell receptor beta chains from one sample sequenced in a study of blood T cell repertoires in COVID-19. Using immunoSEQ multiplex PCR, the repertoire was profiled, and TCRdb retains in-frame clones only, with some absent. The repertoire holds 270,000 or so clones, with about 81% as singletons. The sequencing input was peripheral blood. The receptors were gathered from a human donor with COVID-19, enrolled during active disease. The donor label of this sample is uncertain.

A single count supports this clone. J is TRBJ2-4 and V is TRBV6-2 or TRBV6-3; possibly TRBD2 for D (7 bases). V lost 3 bases, J lost 1 base, and 13 bases lay in between. The CDR3 is 16 residues long. Per germline, CDR1 MNHEY and CDR2 SVGEGT. CDR3 in DNA: TGTGCCAGCAGTTATAACAGGGAGGGGGCCAAAAACATTCAGTACTTC. It encodes CASSYNREGAKNIQYF.

The J gene is TRBJ2-3, the V gene TRBV18, with 10 bases fitting TRBD1. Germline CDR1 KGHSH, CDR2 LQKENI. This CDR3 has 16 amino acids. Trimming removed 4 bases from V and 0 bases from J; junction bases left unmatched: 4. Written as DNA, the CDR3 is TGTGCCAGCTCACTACGGACAGGGGGTAGCACAGATACGCAGTATTTT. Translated, it gives CASSLRTGGSTDTQYF.

This rearrangement joins TRBV6-5 to TRBJ1-5; D may be TRBD1 (6 bases). The CDR3 loop spans 15 amino acids. The V and J ends lost 6 bases and 4 bases respectively, with 16 bases between them. Per the germline V gene, CDR1 is MNHEY and CDR2 is SVGAGI. The CDR3 nucleotides are TGTGCCAGCAGCGGACAGACCTCTGAGAATCAGCCCCAGCATTTT. Its protein is CASSGQTSENQPQHF.

The chain couples TRBV6-5 to TRBJ1-1; perhaps TRBD1 as D (5 bases). The CDR3 totals 14 residues. Trimming left V 7 bases short and J 10 bases short, with 22 bases between. CDR1 and CDR2 from the germline V gene are MNHEY and SVGAGI. CDR3 protein: CASTQTTGVRVAFF. The CDR3 nucleotides read TGTGCCAGCACCCAAACGACGGGGGTTCGGGTAGCTTTCTTT.

The V call is TRBV30, the J call TRBJ2-6, with a weak D call TRBD1 (6 bases). Germline assignment: CDR1 GTSNPN and CDR2 SVGIG (reference sequence). The CDR3 consists of 17 residues. Trimming pared 2 bases from V and 0 bases from J, leaving 14 bases between. CDR3 sequence (DNA): TGTGCCTGGAGTCGGGACATTCAAAACTCTGGGGCCAACGTCCTGACTTTC. It yields the protein CAWSRDIQNSGANVLTF. Filled out from reference TRBV30 and TRBJ2-6, the complete variable domain reads SQTIHQWPATLVQPVGSPLSLECTVEGTSNPNLYWYRQAAGRGLQLLFYSVGIGQISSEVPQNLSASRPQDRQFILSSKKLLLSDSGFYLCAWSRDIQNSGANVLTFGAGSRLTVL.

The chain employs TRBV12-3 or TRBV12-4 and TRBJ2-7; D remains unclear. Trimming shortened V by 8 bases and J by 5 bases, and 13 bases separated the two germline ends. This CDR3 has 12 amino acids. The CDR3 loop reads CASRPPGDEQYF. As DNA, the CDR3 is TGTGCCAGCCGACCTCCGGGTGACGAGCAGTACTTC.

This sequence joins TRBV6-1 and TRBJ2-2; D is perhaps TRBD1 (5 bases). Between the trimmed V and J ends, which lost 2 bases and 4 bases, there was a span of 11 bases. This CDR3 region has 15 residues. Germline loops: CDR1 MNHNS, CDR2 SASEGT. CDR3 sequence (DNA): TGTGCCAGCAGTGAAATCGGCAGGGCCACCGGGGAGCTGTTTTTT. Translating gives CASSEIGRATGELFF.

V gene TRBV11-3 combines with J gene TRBJ2-2; TRBD1 matches at 9 bases. Germline CDR1 reads SGHNT; CDR2 reads YENEEA. The J segment lost 7 bases and the V segment lost 4 bases, leaving 7 bases of the junction unmatched. The CDR3 covers 15 residues. CDR3 residues: CASSYGQGKGGELFF. CDR3 nucleotides: TGTGCCAGCAGCTATGGACAGGGGAAGGGCGGGGAGCTGTTTTTT.

Concerning this clone itself: A much bigger clone sits one base away, suggesting this may be a read error. In the same sample, other DNA sequences code for this CDR3. The chain combines TRBV7-9 with TRBJ1-1; D is unclear. CDR1 and CDR2 from the germline V gene are SEHNR and FQNEAQ (reference sequence). This CDR3 is built from 13 residues. V was pared by 3 bases and J by 1 base, with 6 bases between. The CDR3 here is CASSFPGNTEAFF. The CDR3 bases are TGTGCCAGCAGCTTCCCCGGGAACACTGAAGCTTTCTTT. Together with reference TRBV7-9 and TRBJ1-1, the CDR3 gives the full variable domain: DTGVSQNPRHKITKRGQNVTFRCDPISEHNRLYWYRQTLGQGPEFLTYFQNEAQLEKSRLLSDRFSAERPKGSFSTLEIQRTEQGDSAMYLCASSFPGNTEAFFGQGTRLTVV.

The gene calls are TRBV27 and TRBJ2-5; 10 bases align to TRBD2. The CDR3 length is 15 residues. The junction had 6 bases not matched to a gene; V was cut back by 6 bases and J by 2 bases. CDR1 MNHEY and CDR2 SMNVEV come from the germline V gene (reference sequence). CDR3 in DNA: TGTGCCAGCAGGAAATTACTAGCGGGACAAGAGACCCAGTACTTC. Amino acids: CASRKLLAGQETQYF.

This clone was recorded a few times. The chain uses TRBV4-1 and TRBJ2-2, with 8 bases identical to TRBD2. Unmatched junction bases numbered 9, after V lost 3 bases and J lost 3 bases. This CDR3 is 17 amino acids long. The germline CDR1 and CDR2 sequences are MGHRA and YSYEKL. CDR3 nucleotides: TGCGCCAGCAGCCAGATCCAAGAGCGGGAGTACACCGGGGAGCTGTTTTTT. It codes for CASSQIQEREYTGELFF.

This clone has a single count. This sequence joins TRBV28 and TRBJ2-7; 11 bases are shared with TRBD2. Germline CDR1 reads MDHEN; CDR2 reads SYDVKM. Trimming removed 6 bases from V and 6 bases from J; junction bases left unmatched: 13. The CDR3 contains 16 residues. The CDR3 sequence: CASSPNVAGGPREQYF. DNA for the CDR3: TGTGCCAGCAGCCCCAACGTAGCGGGAGGGCCCCGCGAGCAGTACTTC.

The chain recombines TRBV5-1 with TRBJ2-5; D call uncertain. With 4 bases removed from V and 2 bases from J, the gap between germline ends came to 12 bases. Germline CDR1 and CDR2: SGHRS and YFSETQ. The CDR3 runs to 14 residues. CDR3 protein: CASSTAGLQETQYF. CDR3 DNA: TGCGCCAGCAGCACCGCCGGGTTACAAGAGACCCAGTACTTC.

The chain employs TRBV5-1 and TRBJ2-1, with 9 positions matching TRBD2. V shed 0 bases, J shed 7 bases, and the junction held 8 bases outside the gene matches. CDR3 length: 16 residues. Germline CDR1 SGHRS, CDR2 YFSETQ. CDR3 protein: CASSLGLAARRNEQFF. CDR3 in DNA: TGCGCCAGCAGCTTGGGACTAGCGGCCCGGAGGAATGAGCAGTTCTTC.

With regard to this clone: The junction does not match germline at one end; this may be a read error. The chain combines TRBV4-3 with TRBJ2-2; D possibly corresponds to TRBD2 (5 bases). The CDR3 is 14 residues long. Germline values: CDR1 LGHNA, CDR2 YSLEER. The CDR3 sequence: CASSQDGNAGELFF. DNA for the CDR3: TGCGCCAGCAGCCAAGACGGGAACGCCGGGGAGCTGTTTTTT.

J is TRBJ2-5 and V is TRBV14; D not resolved. The CDR3 sequence is 13 residues long. V was clipped by 0 bases and J by 11 bases, with 13 bases between them. Germline V gives CDR1 SGHDN, CDR2 FVKESK. As DNA, the CDR3 is TGTGCCAGCAGCCAAGATCTTTGGAGTGGTCAGTACTTC. Translation gives CASSQDLWSGQYF.

The chain is built from TRBV28 and TRBJ1-3, with a possible D match to TRBD1 (5 bases). V lost 5 bases and J lost 10, with 21 bases in between. The CDR3 length is 15 residues. The V gene's germline CDR1 is MDHEN and CDR2 SYDVKM. The CDR3 is CASSTPGGVARTIYF. The CDR3 DNA reads as TGTGCCAGCAGTACTCCCGGGGGGGTCGCGAGGACCATATATTTT.

The chain recombines TRBV4-1 with TRBJ1-5; a weak D match, TRBD1 (5 bases). CDR1 and CDR2 from the germline V gene are MGHRA and YSYEKL. CDR3 length equals 16 residues. Trimming took off 0 bases at V and 4 bases at J, with 13 bases between the two ends. CDR3 in amino acids: CASSQDAAGRNQPQHF. CDR3 nucleotide sequence: TGCGCCAGCAGCCAAGATGCGGCAGGGCGTAATCAGCCCCAGCATTTT.

The CDR3 sequence: CASSGLAGGFYEQYF. The CDR3 DNA sequence: TGTGCCAGTAGTGGACTAGCGGGAGGGTTCTACGAGCAGTACTTC. The chain recombines TRBV19 with TRBJ2-7; TRBD2 agrees at 15 bases. CDR3 size: 15 residues. Unmatched junction bases numbered 2, after V lost 5 bases and J lost 3 bases. Germline V lookup: CDR1 LNHDA, CDR2 SQIVND (reference sequence).

CDR3 in DNA: TGCGCCAGCAGCGCGAGTGGTTACAATGAGCAGTTCTTC. Protein sequence: CASSASGYNEQFF. The V gene is TRBV5-1, the J gene TRBJ2-1; D remains ambiguous. V gave up 4 bases and J gave up 4 bases, with 9 bases separating them. The CDR3 has 13 amino acids. Looked up from germline, CDR1 is SGHRS and CDR2 is YFSETQ.

The chain is built from TRBV11-3 and TRBJ1-1; D is perhaps TRBD1 (6 bases). The CDR3 is 13 amino acids. Germline V gene sequence: CDR1 SGHNT, CDR2 YENEEA. V was cut by 9 bases and J by 1 base, with 12 bases left in between. CDR3 coding DNA: TGTGCCAGTGGAACAGGGAGGAACACTGAAGCTTTCTTT. Translating gives CASGTGRNTEAFF.

The gene calls are TRBV5-1 and TRBJ2-2, with TRBD2 as a possible D gene (6 bases). This CDR3 is built from 15 residues. Germline V lookup: CDR1 SGHRS, CDR2 YFSETQ. V lost 0 bases, J lost 3 bases, and 9 bases lay in between. CDR3 nucleotide sequence: TGCGCCAGCAGCTTGGTCCCGGGAGACACCGGGGAGCTGTTTTTT. As protein: CASSLVPGDTGELFF.

The chain links TRBV19 to TRBJ1-5, with 9 positions matching TRBD1. The length of the CDR3 is 17 residues. Trimming removed 6 bases from V and 2 bases from J; junction bases left unmatched: 11. Germline CDR1 LNHDA, CDR2 SQIVND (reference sequence). In DNA, the CDR3 is TGTGCCAGTAGCGGACAGGGGACCGTGATGGGCAATCAGCCCCAGCATTTT. This translates into CASSGQGTVMGNQPQHF.

In this sample, this clone turned up a few times. This sequence joins TRBV5-1 and TRBJ1-1; a possible D gene is TRBD1 (5 bases). The length of the CDR3 is 14 residues. V lost 2 bases and J lost 1, with 9 bases in between. Germline V gives CDR1 SGHRS, CDR2 YFSETQ. In DNA form, the CDR3 reads TGCGCCAGCAGCTTAACAGGAACGAACACTGAAGCTTTCTTT. Translation: CASSLTGTNTEAFF.

The CDR3 loop reads CASSPSTSLQETQYF. The CDR3 region has the DNA TGTGCCAGCAGCCCGTCCACATCCCTCCAAGAGACCCAGTACTTC. The chain links TRBV27 to TRBJ2-5, with no clear D. V was trimmed by 6 bases and J by 1 base, leaving 15 bases between them. Per germline, CDR1 MNHEY and CDR2 SMNVEV (reference sequence). The CDR3 covers 15 residues.

This clone was counted a single time. The gene calls are TRBV15 and TRBJ2-7, with 8 bases that match TRBD2. Germline loops: CDR1 LNHNV, CDR2 YYDKDF (reference sequence). The CDR3 sequence is 15 residues long. V lost 1 base, J lost 5 bases, and 7 bases stayed unmatched. The CDR3 spells CATSRGSGRVDEQYF. The CDR3, as DNA: TGTGCCACCAGCAGAGGAAGCGGGAGAGTCGACGAGCAGTACTTC.

This clone was counted once. The chain links TRBV2 to TRBJ2-7; 13 nucleotides match TRBD2. The CDR3 is 15 amino acids. The V segment lost 6 bases and the J segment 7 bases; nucleotides outside the gene matches: 9. Germline loops: CDR1 SNHLY, CDR2 FYNNEI. CDR3 sequence reads: CASSGGLAGRLEQYF. DNA for the CDR3: TGTGCCAGCAGCGGGGGACTAGCGGGGCGTTTGGAGCAGTACTTC.

The CDR3 coding sequence is TGTGCCAGCAGTTTGGGGGGGCAGGGCGGAGTGCCTGGCACTGAAGCTTTCTTT. It encodes CASSLGGQGGVPGTEAFF. J is TRBJ1-1 and V is TRBV28, with D possibly being TRBD1 (6 bases). V lost 3 bases to trimming and J lost 4 bases, with 24 bases between them. CDR3 length: 18 amino acids. The germline V gene encodes CDR1 MDHEN and CDR2 SYDVKM.

The chain couples TRBV7-6 to TRBJ2-3, with 11 bases identical to TRBD2. J was trimmed by 7 bases and V by 10 bases; bases with no gene match: 13. The CDR3 has 15 amino acids. Germline values: CDR1 SGHVS, CDR2 FNYEAQ. Here the CDR3 reads CATQTLAGGPNTQYF. The CDR3 DNA is TGTGCCACCCAAACCTTAGCGGGAGGGCCGAATACGCAGTATTTT.